The 22 T cell receptor beta chains below come from one sample, sequenced in a study of T and B cells in COVID-19 patients. BIOMED2 TRB-A/B primer pools were used in multiplex TRB PCR. MiXCR, run by TCRdb on the multiplex PCR reads, gives a single entry per CDR3 protein. This sample yields around 3,200 distinct CDR3 sequences, of which more than 25% are seen a single time; about 25% belongs to the top ten. TRB was amplified from about 250-500 ng of blood genomic DNA. Specimen: blood. The receptors shown here come from a human donor with active COVID-19.

Comments on this clonotype: Germline and junction disagree at one end, which may indicate a read error. CDR3: CASSLMGSGAFF. The CDR3 coding sequence is TGTGCTAGCAGCCTGATGGGGTCGGGGGCTTTCTTT. This rearrangement joins TRBV14 to TRBJ1-1; D is unclear. The CDR3 is 12 residues long. Germline values: CDR1 SGHDN, CDR2 FVKESK.

This clonotype was counted between two and nine times. This chain uses TRBV20-1 with TRBJ1-2, with TRBD1 matching 8 bases. The CDR3 totals 13 residues. Losses at the gene ends were 3 bases for V and 3 bases for J; bases not matched to a gene: 3. Germline CDR1 reads DFQATT; CDR2 reads SNEGSKA (reference sequence). The CDR3 sequence: CSASSDRDYGYTF. CDR3 DNA: TGCAGTGCTAGTTCGGACAGGGACTATGGCTACACCTTC.

This clonotype is categorized as medium-sized. The chain uses TRBV6-5 and TRBJ2-1; D is possibly TRBD1 (6 bases). The CDR3 has 14 residues. The V and J ends lost 6 bases and 4 bases respectively, with 13 bases between them. The V gene's germline CDR1 is MNHEY and CDR2 SVGAGI. As DNA, the CDR3 is TGTGCCAGCAGGACAGGACCACCTTACAATGAGCAGTTCTTC. Encoded protein: CASRTGPPYNEQFF.

This clonotype is termed medium-sized. The chain couples TRBV7-9 to TRBJ2-5, with 7 bases lining up with TRBD2. The germline V gene encodes CDR1 SEHNR and CDR2 FQNEAQ (reference sequence). The V and J ends lost 4 bases and 2 bases, in that order; junction bases with no gene match: 4. The CDR3 has 14 residues. In nucleotides, the CDR3 is TGTGCCAGCAGCTCCGTGGGAGGGCAAGAGACCCAGTACTTC. Translating gives CASSSVGGQETQYF.

This clonotype was recorded once. The V call is TRBV5-1, the J call TRBJ2-3; D might be TRBD1 or TRBD2, each matching 5 bases. This CDR3 is 16 amino acids long. Germline lookup yields CDR1 SGHRS and CDR2 YFSETQ. V was shortened by 6 bases and J by 3 bases, with 20 bases between the two germline ends. The CDR3 DNA is TGCGCCAGCACCGAGGGCGGCCTAGCAGGGACAGATACGCAGTATTTT. It specifies CASTEGGLAGTDTQYF.

This chain links TRBV5-1 with TRBJ1-2; D gene unclear. CDR1 SGHRS and CDR2 YFSETQ come from the germline V gene. CDR3 size: 15 residues. V was cut by 4 bases and J by 4 bases, with 17 bases left in between. The CDR3 loop reads CASSPGDSSFYGYTF. DNA of the CDR3: TGCGCCAGCAGCCCGGGAGATTCGTCCTTCTATGGCTACACCTTC.

By sample share, this clonotype is medium-sized. In DNA, the CDR3 is TGTGCCACCAGCAGAGTTGCAGGGCCGAAACTGTTTTTT. Translation gives CATSRVAGPKLFF. The V call is TRBV15, the J call TRBJ1-4, with D perhaps TRBD1 (5 bases). CDR1 LNHNV and CDR2 YYDKDF come from the germline V gene (reference sequence). The CDR3 consists of 13 residues. V shed 1 base and J shed 11 bases, with 11 bases lying between them.

This clonotype was detected only a few times. The chain employs TRBV6-1 and TRBJ1-5; D gene ambiguous. CDR1 and CDR2 from the germline V gene are MNHNS and SASEGT. The CDR3 extends over 15 amino acids. V was shortened by 1 base and J by 3 bases, with 10 bases between the two germline ends. Here the CDR3 DNA reads TGTGCCAGCAGTGAAGGACCGGCACTCAATCAGCCCCAGCATTTT. This translates into CASSEGPALNQPQHF.

A remark on this clonotype: A junction end diverges from the germline sequence, so it may reflect a read error. This chain joins TRBV29-1 and TRBJ1-1; possible D gene TRBD1, 5 bases. The CDR3 is 11 residues long. The germline CDR1 and CDR2 sequences are SQVTM and ANQGSEA. The CDR3 DNA sequence: TGCGTCAGGGAATTGAAGACTGAAGCTTTCTTT. Residues: CVRELKTEAFF. Full variable domain (rest looked up from reference TRBV29-1 and TRBJ1-1): SAVISQKPSRDICQRGTSLTIQCQVDSQVTMMFWYRQQPGQSLTLIATANQGSEATYESGFVIDKFPISRPNLTFSTLTVSNMSPEDSSIYLCVRELKTEAFFGQGTRLTVV.

This clonotype was recorded a few times. The gene calls are TRBV18 and TRBJ1-1; TRBD1 aligns across 8 bases. CDR3 length: 14 residues. The V and J ends lost 5 bases and 4 bases, in that order; junction bases with no gene match: 6. Germline CDR1 reads KGHSH; CDR2 reads LQKENI. For the CDR3, the DNA is TGTGCCAGCTCAGATATACAGGGGGGCACTGAAGCTTTCTTT. Amino acids: CASSDIQGGTEAFF.

Comment on this clonotype: Given a much more abundant clone one base away, this may be a read error. The CDR3 does not end in the conserved phenylalanine or tryptophan, so this is likely a read error. The chain couples TRBV10-3 to TRBJ2-5, with D possibly TRBD1 on 6 matching bases. V lost 6 bases and J 2 bases, leaving 13 bases between the germline ends. Looked up from germline, CDR1 is ENHRY and CDR2 is SYGVKD. CDR3 length: 14 residues. The chain's CDR3 is CAISEGRGQETQYL. The DNA for the CDR3 is TGTGCCATCAGCGAGGGCAGGGGTCAAGAGACCCAGTACTTA.

The gene calls are TRBV5-1 and TRBJ2-7, with a weak D call TRBD1 (6 bases). This CDR3 has 15 residues. Germline V lookup: CDR1 SGHRS, CDR2 YFSETQ. Trimming pared 3 bases from V and 0 bases from J, leaving 13 bases between. The CDR3 protein is CASSWGQGFSYEQYF. The DNA for the CDR3 is TGCGCCAGCAGCTGGGGACAAGGTTTCTCCTACGAGCAGTACTTC.

By its share, this clonotype is medium-sized. The chain recombines TRBV12-3 or TRBV12-4 with TRBJ2-1; D remains ambiguous. CDR3 size: 14 residues. Trimming removed 2 bases from V and 5 bases from J, with 10 bases in between. CDR3 bases: TGTGCCAGCAGTTTAAGGCTATCAGACAATGAGCAGTTCTTC. Its protein product is CASSLRLSDNEQFF.

V usage is TRBV2 and J usage is TRBJ2-2; D perhaps matches TRBD1 (5 bases). CDR3 length: 14 residues. V shed 10 bases and J shed 1 base, with 13 bases lying between them. CDR1 and CDR2 (germline): SNHLY, FYNNEI. The CDR3 region is CATSRQGNTGELFF. In nucleotides, the CDR3 is TGTGCCACCTCCCGGCAGGGGAACACCGGGGAGCTGTTTTTT.

This chain connects TRBV4-3 to TRBJ2-1, with 16 bases matching TRBD2. Germline CDR1 is LGHNA and CDR2 is YSLEER. V was clipped by 1 base and J by 15 bases; unmatched bases: 9. The CDR3 has 16 amino acids. The CDR3 protein is CASSQGGLAGGSRMFF. CDR3 bases: TGCGCCAGCAGCCAAGGGGGACTAGCGGGGGGGTCAAGGATGTTCTTC.

Judged by abundance, this clonotype is large. V is TRBV11-3 and J is TRBJ2-5, with 7 positions matching TRBD1. The CDR3 contains 13 residues. The germline V gene encodes CDR1 SGHNT and CDR2 YENEEA. V dropped 5 bases and J dropped 3; count of bases not matched to a gene: 3. The CDR3 spells CASSPDREETQYF. The CDR3 region has the DNA TGTGCCAGCAGCCCTGACAGGGAAGAGACCCAGTACTTC.

This clonotype is medium-sized (0.01 to 0.1%) by share. The CDR3 is CSVSNTEAFF. The CDR3 DNA is TGCAGCGTTTCCAACACTGAAGCTTTCTTT. The chain couples TRBV29-1 to TRBJ1-1; D is uncertain. V shed 5 bases and J shed 2 bases, with 3 bases lying between them. This CDR3 spans 10 amino acids. Germline CDR1 SQVTM, CDR2 ANQGSEA.

The rearrangement links TRBV19 to TRBJ1-5, with 9 bases matching TRBD1. CDR3 size: 15 residues. The V segment lost 8 bases and the J segment 3 bases; nucleotides outside the gene matches: 8. Germline lookup yields CDR1 LNHDA and CDR2 SQIVND (reference sequence). CDR3 in DNA: TGTGCCAGTGGACAGGGGCGCGGCAACAATCAGCCCCAGCATTTT. Its translation: CASGQGRGNNQPQHF. Drawing the rest from reference TRBV19 and TRBJ1-5, the complete variable domain is DGGITQSPKYLFRKEGQNVTLSCEQNLNHDAMYWYRQDPGQGLRLIYYSQIVNDFQKGDIAEGYSVSREKKESFPLTVTSAQKNPTAFYLCASGQGRGNNQPQHFGDGTRLSIL.

In its sample, this clonotype is medium-sized (0.01 to 0.1%). The chain recombines TRBV6-5 with TRBJ1-6, with D tentatively TRBD1 (6 bases). CDR3 length equals 16 residues. V dropped 6 bases and J dropped 7 bases, with 19 bases sitting between them. Germline lookup yields CDR1 MNHEY and CDR2 SVGAGI. The CDR3 DNA follows: TGTGCCAGCAGGCGATCGGGACAAAACGGGAATTCACCCCTCCACTTT. It encodes CASRRSGQNGNSPLHF.

This clonotype has only a few counts. The chain recombines TRBV20-1 with TRBJ2-7; 7 bases are a match to TRBD2. V shed 0 bases, J shed 1 base, and the junction held 6 bases outside the gene matches. Germline CDR1 reads DFQATT; CDR2 reads SNEGSKA (reference sequence). The CDR3 length is 15 residues. CDR3 in DNA: TGCAGTGCTAGAGAAGGGCTAGCGGAGTCCTACGAGCAGTACTTC. Its protein is CSAREGLAESYEQYF.

This clonotype was counted between two and nine times. V and J are TRBV20-1 and TRBJ2-3; D is perhaps TRBD2 (5 bases). The germline CDR1 and CDR2 sequences are DFQATT and SNEGSKA (reference sequence). The V gene lost 3 bases and the J gene lost 3 bases, with 10 bases spanning the gap. The CDR3 has 13 amino acids. This CDR3 reads CSASLGDTDTQYF. The CDR3 DNA is TGCAGTGCTAGTCTCGGGGATACAGATACGCAGTATTTT.

The chain employs TRBV19 and TRBJ1-5, with D possibly being TRBD1 (6 bases). This CDR3 region has 16 residues. The V gene's germline CDR1 is LNHDA and CDR2 SQIVND (reference sequence). V was cut by 3 bases and J by 3 bases, with 15 bases left in between. The CDR3 DNA follows: TGTGCCAGTAGTATCCAGGGGCGTGGCAACAATCAGCCCCAGCATTTT. Translated, it gives CASSIQGRGNNQPQHF.